This T cell receptor beta chain appears in the sequencing data of a study of OX40 agonist ivuxolimab in advanced cancers. Study-wide context: At doses from 0.01 to 10 mg/kg, patients were given intravenous ivuxolimab every 2 weeks. Study conclusions and caveats: There were, on average, more expanded clones in CD8+ T cells than in CD4+. Not determined was the antigen specificity of the expanded peripheral T cells.

Patients with autoimmune history or systemic immunosuppression were excluded. The germline V gene encodes CDR1 PRHDT and CDR2 FYEKMQ (reference sequence). The CDR3 is made up of 16 amino acids. V lost 5 bases, J lost 1 base, and 18 bases lay in between. The repertoire was sequenced with immunoSEQ multiplex PCR; TCRdb's copy has only in-frame clones and lacks some. The sample gives roughly 74,000 clones, 92% of which show up once; 6.5% to 9.5% is in the top ten. Regarding this clone: Its specificity is not known.

The sample in question was CD4+ or CD8+ T cells sorted from blood, obtained in a trial of the OX40 agonist ivuxolimab. The TCR originated in an adult with an advanced solid tumor such as melanoma, head and neck, liver or kidney cancer. The chain couples TRBV13 to TRBJ2-7; D uncertain. The CDR3: CASSGPIFEGSYEQYF. CDR3 DNA: TGTGCCAGCAGCGGGCCAATTTTTGAAGGTTCCTACGAGCAGTACTTC.